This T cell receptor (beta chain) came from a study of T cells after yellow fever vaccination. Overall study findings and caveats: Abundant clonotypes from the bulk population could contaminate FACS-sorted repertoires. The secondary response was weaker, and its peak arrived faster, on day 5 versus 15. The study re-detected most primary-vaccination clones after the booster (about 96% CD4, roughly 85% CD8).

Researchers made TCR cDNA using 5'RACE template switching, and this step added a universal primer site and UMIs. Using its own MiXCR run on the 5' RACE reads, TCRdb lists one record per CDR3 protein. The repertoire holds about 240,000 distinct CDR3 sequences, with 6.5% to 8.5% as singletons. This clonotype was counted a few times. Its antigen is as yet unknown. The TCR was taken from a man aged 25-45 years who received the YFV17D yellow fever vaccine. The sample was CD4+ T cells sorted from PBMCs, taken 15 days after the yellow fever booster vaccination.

Here the CDR3 DNA reads TGCAGTACCAGGGGGCGAGGTAATGAGCAGTTCTTC. Residues: CSTRGRGNEQFF. The V call is TRBV20-1, the J call TRBJ2-1; 8 bases are a match to TRBD1. The CDR3 spans 12 residues. Germline trimming cut 8 bases from V and 7 bases from J; bases unmatched to any gene: 7. Germline loops: CDR1 DFQATT, CDR2 SNEGSKA (reference sequence).